This T cell receptor beta chain was recorded in a study of blood T cell repertoires in COVID-19. Study information: Samples taken during acute and convalescent COVID-19 were collected in the United States, Italy and Spain. PBMCs, B-cell-depleted T cells, or T cells provided the cDNA or gDNA that made up the material.

In the original processing: Quantification of nucleated cells was approximated via reference gene primer amplification. The protocol was immunoSEQ multiplex PCR, while the TCRdb copy is restricted to in-frame clones and leaves out a portion. The DNA gave D and trimming, while V, J and clone size come from that table. The profile shows about 190,000 clones, approximately 88% of them singletons. There are 15 residues in the CDR3. Trimming cost V 4 bases and J 4 bases; bases outside gene matches: 6. Germline assignment: CDR1 KGHDR and CDR2 SFDVKD. The sample consisted of peripheral blood. The V gene is TRBV24-1, the J gene TRBJ2-5; 9 bases are a match to TRBD1. This sequence was found in a man aged 40-50 years with acute or convalescent COVID-19. The DNA of the CDR3 is TGTGCCACCAGTGACGGACAGGGGATGGGAGAGACCCAGTACTTC. Protein sequence: CATSDGQGMGETQYF.